This TCR beta chain was captured by sequencing in a study of shared clonotypes between healthy human individuals. CD45RO-negative cells were positively selected for CCR7, leaving out terminally differentiated effector memory CD45RA+ cells. Caucasian adults residing in Nashville, Tennessee made up all the donors. The CDR3 covers 13 residues. Trimming stripped 5 bases from V and 2 bases from J, with 10 bases between. Germline lookup yields CDR1 SGHAT and CDR2 FQNNGV. Measured with immunoSEQ multiplex PCR; TCRdb has only the in-frame clones, and not every one. The sample includes about 2.2 million clones, more than 85% of them seen just once. Of note for this clone: This sample includes further DNA sequences coding for the same CDR3.

This receptor was taken from a man aged 18-30 years in good health. Some clones in this sample may be carry-over from other donors' samples. This rearrangement joins TRBV11-2 to TRBJ2-7; D may match TRBD1 or TRBD2 (5 bases each). The sequenced sample was naive CD8+ T cells from PBMCs. The CDR3 loop reads CASSPGRTYEQYF. In DNA form, the CDR3 reads TGTGCCAGCAGCCCGGGACGTACCTACGAGCAGTACTTC.